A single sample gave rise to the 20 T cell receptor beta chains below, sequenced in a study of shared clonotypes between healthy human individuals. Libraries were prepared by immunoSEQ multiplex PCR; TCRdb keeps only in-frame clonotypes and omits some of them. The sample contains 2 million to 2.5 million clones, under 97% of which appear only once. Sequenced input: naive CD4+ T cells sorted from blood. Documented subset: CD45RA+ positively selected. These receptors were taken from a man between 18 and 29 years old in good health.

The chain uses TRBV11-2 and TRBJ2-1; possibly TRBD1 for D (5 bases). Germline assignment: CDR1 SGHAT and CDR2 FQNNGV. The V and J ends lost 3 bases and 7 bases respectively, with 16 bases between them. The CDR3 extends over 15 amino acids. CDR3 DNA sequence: TGTGCCAGCAGCTTTCTTGCAGGGCTCAGGAATGAGCAGTTCTTC. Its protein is CASSFLAGLRNEQFF.

CDR3 bases: TGCGCCAGCAGCCCCCTTAAGTCCGGGGAGCAGTTCTTC. Translating gives CASSPLKSGEQFF. The chain joins TRBV5-1 to TRBJ2-1; D not resolved. Trimming took off 4 bases at V and 10 bases at J, with 15 bases between the two ends. CDR3 length: 13 residues. Germline assignment: CDR1 SGHRS and CDR2 YFSETQ.

CDR3 nucleotide sequence: TGTGCCAGCAGCTTAACGGGGGACAACATTCAGTACTTC. It codes for CASSLTGDNIQYF. This chain links TRBV7-8 with TRBJ2-4, with a tentative D call TRBD2 (6 bases). The length of the CDR3 is 13 residues. Germline V gene data show CDR1 as SGHVS and CDR2 as FQNEAQ. V was shortened by 2 bases and J by 7 bases, with 9 bases between the two germline ends.

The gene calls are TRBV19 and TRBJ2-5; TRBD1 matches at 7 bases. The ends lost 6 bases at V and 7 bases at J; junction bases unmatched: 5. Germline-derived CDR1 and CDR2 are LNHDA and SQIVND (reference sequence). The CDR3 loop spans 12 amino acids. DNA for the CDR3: TGTGCCAGTAGCCCGTGGACAGGGACCCAGTACTTC. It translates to CASSPWTGTQYF.

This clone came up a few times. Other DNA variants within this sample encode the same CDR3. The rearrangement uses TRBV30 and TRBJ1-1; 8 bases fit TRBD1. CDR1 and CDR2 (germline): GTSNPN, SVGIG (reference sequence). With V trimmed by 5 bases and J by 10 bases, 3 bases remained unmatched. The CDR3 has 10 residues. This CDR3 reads CAWGQGAAFF. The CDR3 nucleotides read TGTGCCTGGGGACAGGGAGCAGCTTTCTTT.

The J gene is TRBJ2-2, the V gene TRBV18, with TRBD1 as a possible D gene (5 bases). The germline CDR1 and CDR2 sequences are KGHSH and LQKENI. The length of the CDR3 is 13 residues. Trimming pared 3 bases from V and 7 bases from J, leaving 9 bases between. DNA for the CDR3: TGTGCCAGCTCACCGCCAGGGTTCGGGGAGCTGTTTTTT. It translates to CASSPPGFGELFF. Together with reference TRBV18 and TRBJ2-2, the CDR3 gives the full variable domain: NAGVMQNPRHLVRRRGQEARLRCSPMKGHSHVYWYRQLPEEGLKFMVYLQKENIIDESGMPKERFSAEFPKEGPSILRIQQVVRGDSAAYFCASSPPGFGELFFGEGSRLTVL.

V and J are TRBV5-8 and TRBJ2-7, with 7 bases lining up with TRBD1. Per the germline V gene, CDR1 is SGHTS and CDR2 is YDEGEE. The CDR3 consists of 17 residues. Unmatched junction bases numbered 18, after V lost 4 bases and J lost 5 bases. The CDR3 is CASSPIPGQAFHNEQYF. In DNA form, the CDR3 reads TGTGCCAGCAGCCCCATCCCCGGACAGGCCTTCCACAACGAGCAGTACTTC. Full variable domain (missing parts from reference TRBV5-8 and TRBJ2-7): EAGVTQSPTHLIKTRGQQATLRCSPISGHTSVYWYQQALGLGLQFLLWYDEGEERNRGNFPPRFSGRQFPNYSSELNVNALELEDSALYLCASSPIPGQAFHNEQYFGPGTRLTVT.

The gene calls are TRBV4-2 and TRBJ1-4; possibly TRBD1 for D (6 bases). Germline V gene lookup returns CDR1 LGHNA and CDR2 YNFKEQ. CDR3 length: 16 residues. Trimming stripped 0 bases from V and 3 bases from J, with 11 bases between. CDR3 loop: CASSQERGLANEKLFF. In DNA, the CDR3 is TGTGCCAGCAGCCAAGAGCGGGGGCTAGCTAATGAAAAACTGTTTTTT.

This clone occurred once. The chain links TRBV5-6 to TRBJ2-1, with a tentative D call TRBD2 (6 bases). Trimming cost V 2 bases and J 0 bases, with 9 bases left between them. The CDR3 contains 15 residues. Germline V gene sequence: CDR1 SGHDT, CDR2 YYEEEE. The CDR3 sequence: CASSFETSSYNEQFF. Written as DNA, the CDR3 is TGTGCCAGCAGCTTTGAGACTAGCTCCTACAATGAGCAGTTCTTC. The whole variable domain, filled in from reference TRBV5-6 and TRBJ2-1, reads DAGVTQSPTHLIKTRGQQVTLRCSPKSGHDTVSWYQQALGQGPQFIFQYYEEEERQRGNFPDRFSGHQFPNYSSELNVNALLLGDSALYLCASSFETSSYNEQFFGPGTRLTVL.

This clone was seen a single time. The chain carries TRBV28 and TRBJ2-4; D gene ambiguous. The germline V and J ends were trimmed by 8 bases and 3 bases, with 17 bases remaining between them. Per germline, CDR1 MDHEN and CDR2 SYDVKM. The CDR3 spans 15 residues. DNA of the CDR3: TGTGCCAGCGCTAAGACCGAAAAGGGCAAAAACATTCAGTACTTC. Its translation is CASAKTEKGKNIQYF.

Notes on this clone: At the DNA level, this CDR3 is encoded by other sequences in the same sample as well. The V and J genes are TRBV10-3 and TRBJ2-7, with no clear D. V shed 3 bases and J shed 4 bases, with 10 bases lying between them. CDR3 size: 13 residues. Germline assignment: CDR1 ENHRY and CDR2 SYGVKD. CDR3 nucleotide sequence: TGTGCCATCAGTGAATCGGCTTCTTACGAGCAGTACTTC. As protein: CAISESASYEQYF.

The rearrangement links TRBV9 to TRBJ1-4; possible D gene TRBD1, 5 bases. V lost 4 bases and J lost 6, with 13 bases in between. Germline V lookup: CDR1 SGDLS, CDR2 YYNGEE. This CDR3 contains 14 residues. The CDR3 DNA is TGTGCCAGCAGCTCAGGGCAGTTAGATGAAAAACTGTTTTTT. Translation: CASSSGQLDEKLFF.

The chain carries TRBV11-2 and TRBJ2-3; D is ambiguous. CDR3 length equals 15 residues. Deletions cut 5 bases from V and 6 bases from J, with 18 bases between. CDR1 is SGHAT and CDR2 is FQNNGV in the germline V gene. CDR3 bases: TGTGCCAGCAGCGCAAGCGAGATCCTTCGGGATACGCAGTATTTT. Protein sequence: CASSASEILRDTQYF.

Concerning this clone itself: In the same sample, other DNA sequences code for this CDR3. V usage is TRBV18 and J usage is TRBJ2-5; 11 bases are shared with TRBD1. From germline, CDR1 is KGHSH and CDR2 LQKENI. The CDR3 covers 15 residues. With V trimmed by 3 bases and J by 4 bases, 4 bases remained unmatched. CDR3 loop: CASSPGQGAGETQYF. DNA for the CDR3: TGTGCCAGCTCACCCGGACAGGGGGCGGGAGAGACCCAGTACTTC.

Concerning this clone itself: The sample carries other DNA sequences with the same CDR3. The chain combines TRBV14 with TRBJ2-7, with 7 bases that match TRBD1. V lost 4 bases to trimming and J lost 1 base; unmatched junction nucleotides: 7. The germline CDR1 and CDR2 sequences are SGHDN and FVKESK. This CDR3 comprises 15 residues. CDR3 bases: TGTGCCAGCAGCCGGCTGACAGGGACGTCCTACGAGCAGTACTTC. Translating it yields CASSRLTGTSYEQYF.

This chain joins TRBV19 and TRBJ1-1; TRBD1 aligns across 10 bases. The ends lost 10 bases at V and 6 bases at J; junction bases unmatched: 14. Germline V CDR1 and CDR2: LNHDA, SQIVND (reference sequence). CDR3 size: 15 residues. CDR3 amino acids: CATRIDRGRVAEAFF. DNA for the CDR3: TGTGCCACCCGAATCGACAGGGGGCGTGTGGCTGAAGCTTTCTTT.

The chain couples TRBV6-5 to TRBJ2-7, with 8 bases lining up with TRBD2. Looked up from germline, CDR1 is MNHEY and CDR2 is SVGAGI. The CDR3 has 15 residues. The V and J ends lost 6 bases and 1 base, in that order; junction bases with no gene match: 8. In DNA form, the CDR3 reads TGTGCCAGCAGCCGCCCGGGAGGGCGATCCTACGAGCAGTACTTC. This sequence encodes CASSRPGGRSYEQYF.

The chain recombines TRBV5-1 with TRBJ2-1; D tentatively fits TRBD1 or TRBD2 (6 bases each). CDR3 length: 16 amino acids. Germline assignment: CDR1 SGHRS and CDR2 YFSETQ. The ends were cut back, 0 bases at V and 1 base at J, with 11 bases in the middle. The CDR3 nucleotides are TGCGCCAGCAGCTTGGTATCGGGGGCTTCCTACAATGAGCAGTTCTTC. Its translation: CASSLVSGASYNEQFF.

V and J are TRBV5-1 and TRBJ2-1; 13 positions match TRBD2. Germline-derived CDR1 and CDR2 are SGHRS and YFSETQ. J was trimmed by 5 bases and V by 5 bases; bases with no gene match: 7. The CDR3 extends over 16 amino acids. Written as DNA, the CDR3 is TGCGCCAGCAGTTCTCCGGGACTAGCGGGAAACAATGAGCAGTTCTTC. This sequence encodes CASSSPGLAGNNEQFF.

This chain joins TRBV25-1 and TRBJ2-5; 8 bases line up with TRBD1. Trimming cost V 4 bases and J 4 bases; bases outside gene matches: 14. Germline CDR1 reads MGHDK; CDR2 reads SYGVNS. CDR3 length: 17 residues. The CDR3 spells CASSAISGQGKGETQYF. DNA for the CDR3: TGTGCCAGCAGTGCAATCTCTGGACAGGGAAAGGGAGAGACCCAGTACTTC.